This T cell receptor (beta chain) was documented in a study of blood T cell repertoires in COVID-19. Study as a whole: Samples of COVID-19 (acute and convalescent) were obtained from the United States, Italy and Spain. Sample material is recorded as cDNA or gDNA derived from T cells, B-cell-depleted T cells, or PBMCs.

How the authors handled the data: The authors estimated nucleated cell counts from reference gene primer amplification. Generated by immunoSEQ multiplex PCR, the TCRdb table keeps only in-frame clones and is missing some. The V and J calls and the clone size are those of that table, but D and trimming were determined from the DNA. This sample yields 200,000 to 300,000 clones, of which around 87% are seen a single time; around 7.3% belongs to the top ten. This CDR3 is built from 15 residues. Per germline, CDR1 SNHLY and CDR2 FYNNEI. V gave up 10 bases and J gave up 1 base, with 19 bases separating them.

Sequenced sample: peripheral blood. The chain uses TRBV2 and TRBJ1-1; maybe TRBD1 (6 bases). This sequence was found in a woman in her sixties or seventies with active or convalescent COVID-19. The CDR3 spells CANSKQRGGNTEAFF. CDR3 DNA: TGTGCCAACTCGAAACAGAGGGGGGGGAACACTGAAGCTTTCTTT. Full variable domain (rest looked up from reference TRBV2 and TRBJ1-1): EPEVTQTPSHQVTQMGQEVILRCVPISNHLYFYWYRQILGQKVEFLVSFYNNEISEKSEIFDDQFSVERPDGSNFTLKIRSTKLEDSAMYFCANSKQRGGNTEAFFGQGTRLTVV.